Listed below are T cell receptor beta chains from one sample, sequenced in a study of T cells in Graves' hyperthyroidism and ophthalmopathy. From the multiplex PCR reads, TCRdb called clonotypes with MiXCR, one entry per CDR3 protein. The sample records 550,000 to 650,000 distinct CDR3 sequences, about 15% being singletons. The sequenced sample consisted of blood. Receptors originate from a woman aged 25 to 39 with Graves' hyperthyroidism that later progressed to Graves' ophthalmopathy. The CDR3 runs from the conserved cysteine through the conserved F or W. D genes are given only for firm matches. Rows give clone size only sometimes, using once, few, many, or a class for an expanded clone.

v_call: TRBV7-2; d_call: -; clone_size: many; j_call: TRBJ2-1; cdr3_aa: CASSFMASAPNEQFF; cdr3_nt: TGTGCCAGCAGCTTCATGGCTAGCGCCCCGAATGAGCAGTTCTTC
v_call: TRBV30; d_call: TRBD1; clone_size: many; j_call: TRBJ1-5; cdr3_aa: CAWDAGTGGLPQHF; cdr3_nt: TGTGCCTGGGATGCGGGGACAGGGGGCCTGCCCCAGCATTTT
v_call: TRBV27; d_call: TRBD1; clone_size: many; j_call: TRBJ1-5; cdr3_aa: CASRPGQGSNQPQHF; cdr3_nt: TGTGCCAGCAGGCCGGGACAGGGGAGCAATCAGCCCCAGCATTTT
v_call: TRBV6-1; d_call: -; clone_size: many; j_call: TRBJ1-2; cdr3_aa: CASSEALGRMVRDYGYTF; cdr3_nt: TGTGCCAGCAGTGAAGCCCTGGGACGGATGGTGAGGGACTATGGCTACACCTTC
v_call: TRBV10-3; d_call: -; clone_size: many; j_call: TRBJ2-3; cdr3_aa: CAISEPGREITQYF; cdr3_nt: TGTGCCATCAGTGAGCCAGGGCGCGAAATTACGCAGTATTTT
v_call: TRBV12-5; d_call: -; clone_size: many; j_call: TRBJ1-2; cdr3_aa: CASGLGGNHYGYTF; cdr3_nt: TGTGCTAGTGGTTTGGGAGGAAATCACTATGGCTACACCTTC
v_call: TRBV9; d_call: -; clone_size: -; j_call: TRBJ1-6; cdr3_aa: CASSVDGRADSPLHF; cdr3_nt: TGTGCCAGCAGCGTAGACGGCAGGGCGGATTCACCCCTCCACTTT
v_call: TRBV30; d_call: -; clone_size: many; j_call: TRBJ1-2; cdr3_aa: CAWSVQRGSYGYTF; cdr3_nt: TGTGCCTGGAGTGTACAAAGGGGCAGCTATGGCTACACCTTC
v_call: TRBV11-2; d_call: -; clone_size: many; j_call: TRBJ2-5; cdr3_aa: CASSLRRAKETQYF; cdr3_nt: TGTGCCAGCAGCTTACGGCGGGCGAAAGAGACCCAGTACTTC
v_call: TRBV2; d_call: -; clone_size: many; j_call: TRBJ2-7; cdr3_aa: CASSDSSEQYF; cdr3_nt: TGTGCCAGCAGCGACAGCTCCGAGCAGTACTTC
v_call: TRBV12-5; d_call: -; clone_size: many; j_call: TRBJ2-7; cdr3_aa: CASGLVYGTESGMILPEQYF; cdr3_nt: TGTGCTAGTGGTTTGGTATACGGGACAGAGAGCGGGATGATCCTCCCCGAGCAGTACTTC
v_call: TRBV9; d_call: -; clone_size: -; j_call: TRBJ2-2; cdr3_aa: CASSQSRRDPNPGELFF; cdr3_nt: TGTGCCAGCAGCCAATCCCGCCGGGACCCTAACCCCGGGGAGCTGTTTTTT
v_call: TRBV11-3; d_call: TRBD2; clone_size: many; j_call: TRBJ2-3; cdr3_aa: CASSSSGTSGRNDKADTQYF; cdr3_nt: TGTGCCAGCAGCTCATCCGGGACTAGCGGGAGAAATGATAAGGCAGATACGCAGTATTTT
v_call: TRBV30; d_call: TRBD1; clone_size: many; j_call: TRBJ2-7; cdr3_aa: CAWSGQGIEQYF; cdr3_nt: TGTGCCTGGAGTGGACAGGGCATCGAGCAGTACTTC
v_call: TRBV10-3; d_call: -; clone_size: many; j_call: TRBJ1-1; cdr3_aa: CAIRSSGRTDTEAFF; cdr3_nt: TGTGCCATCAGATCGAGTGGACGAACCGACACTGAAGCTTTCTTT
v_call: TRBV5-6; d_call: -; clone_size: -; j_call: TRBJ2-1; cdr3_aa: CASSLIGPNEQFF; cdr3_nt: TGTGCCAGCAGCTTGATAGGACCCAATGAGCAGTTCTTC
v_call: TRBV2; d_call: -; clone_size: many; j_call: TRBJ2-1; cdr3_aa: CASRRGQLSYNEQFF; cdr3_nt: TGTGCCAGCAGGAGGGGACAACTCTCCTACAATGAGCAGTTCTTC
v_call: TRBV7-9; d_call: -; clone_size: many; j_call: TRBJ1-1; cdr3_aa: CASSYPSGLNTEAFF; cdr3_nt: TGTGCCAGCAGCTACCCCTCGGGGCTGAACACTGAAGCTTTCTTT
v_call: TRBV5-1; d_call: -; clone_size: many; j_call: TRBJ1-2; cdr3_aa: CASSLLDGGASGYTF; cdr3_nt: TGCGCCAGCAGCTTATTAGACGGAGGGGCCTCTGGCTACACCTTC
v_call: TRBV9; d_call: TRBD2; clone_size: -; j_call: TRBJ2-2; cdr3_aa: CASSPLAGGVGGELFF; cdr3_nt: TGTGCCAGCAGCCCCTTAGCGGGAGGGGTCGGCGGGGAGCTGTTTTTT
v_call: TRBV2; d_call: TRBD1; clone_size: many; j_call: TRBJ1-3; cdr3_aa: CASSADRGSGNTIYF; cdr3_nt: TGTGCCAGCAGTGCGGACAGGGGCTCTGGAAACACCATATATTTT
v_call: TRBV9; d_call: -; clone_size: -; j_call: TRBJ2-5; cdr3_aa: CASSVAGTAETQYF; cdr3_nt: TGTGCCAGCAGCGTAGCCGGGACGGCTGAGACCCAGTACTTC
v_call: TRBV19; d_call: -; clone_size: many; j_call: TRBJ1-2; cdr3_aa: CATSTVNYGYTF; cdr3_nt: TGTGCCACTTCGACAGTTAACTATGGCTACACCTTC
v_call: TRBV20-1; d_call: -; clone_size: few; j_call: TRBJ2-1; cdr3_aa: CSLNPGGAYNEQFF; cdr3_nt: TGCAGTCTCAACCCGGGCGGAGCCTACAATGAGCAGTTCTTC
v_call: TRBV28; d_call: TRBD1; clone_size: many; j_call: TRBJ1-2; cdr3_aa: CASSLDLGQGGYGYTF; cdr3_nt: TGTGCCAGCAGTTTAGACTTAGGACAGGGGGGATATGGCTACACCTTC
v_call: TRBV27; d_call: TRBD2; clone_size: -; j_call: TRBJ2-2; cdr3_aa: CASSSLTSGRTIPGELFF; cdr3_nt: TGTGCCAGCAGTTCACTGACTAGCGGGAGAACAATCCCCGGGGAGCTGTTTTTT
v_call: TRBV27; d_call: TRBD2; clone_size: -; j_call: TRBJ2-7; cdr3_aa: CASSLSGSLSSYEQYF; cdr3_nt: TGTGCCAGCAGCCTTAGCGGGAGCCTAAGCTCCTACGAGCAGTACTTC
v_call: TRBV18; d_call: -; clone_size: many; j_call: TRBJ2-7; cdr3_aa: CASSPSEREQYF; cdr3_nt: TGTGCCAGCTCACCCTCGGAGCGCGAGCAGTACTTC
v_call: TRBV11-3; d_call: -; clone_size: many; j_call: TRBJ1-2; cdr3_aa: CASSLSSVGVRGAGYTF; cdr3_nt: TGTGCCAGCAGCTTATCCTCAGTGGGTGTTCGGGGGGCTGGCTACACCTTC
v_call: TRBV12-3/TRBV12-4; d_call: -; clone_size: many; j_call: TRBJ2-2; cdr3_aa: CASSPRTGAGELFF; cdr3_nt: TGTGCCAGCAGCCCTCGTACCGGGGCAGGGGAGCTGTTTTTT
v_call: TRBV10-3; d_call: -; clone_size: many; j_call: TRBJ1-1; cdr3_aa: CAISEGMASTEAFF; cdr3_nt: TGTGCCATCAGTGAAGGAATGGCGAGCACTGAAGCTTTCTTT
v_call: TRBV2; d_call: -; clone_size: many; j_call: TRBJ2-2; cdr3_aa: CASSEVRLVDTGELFF; cdr3_nt: TGTGCCAGCAGTGAAGTCAGGTTGGTGGACACCGGGGAGCTGTTTTTT
v_call: TRBV27; d_call: TRBD1; clone_size: many; j_call: TRBJ2-7; cdr3_aa: CASSLPGQGHEQYF; cdr3_nt: TGTGCCAGCAGTTTGCCGGGACAGGGCCACGAGCAGTACTTC
v_call: TRBV29-1; d_call: -; clone_size: many; j_call: TRBJ1-1; cdr3_aa: CSVELRVETEAFF; cdr3_nt: TGCAGCGTTGAACTCAGGGTTGAAACTGAAGCTTTCTTT